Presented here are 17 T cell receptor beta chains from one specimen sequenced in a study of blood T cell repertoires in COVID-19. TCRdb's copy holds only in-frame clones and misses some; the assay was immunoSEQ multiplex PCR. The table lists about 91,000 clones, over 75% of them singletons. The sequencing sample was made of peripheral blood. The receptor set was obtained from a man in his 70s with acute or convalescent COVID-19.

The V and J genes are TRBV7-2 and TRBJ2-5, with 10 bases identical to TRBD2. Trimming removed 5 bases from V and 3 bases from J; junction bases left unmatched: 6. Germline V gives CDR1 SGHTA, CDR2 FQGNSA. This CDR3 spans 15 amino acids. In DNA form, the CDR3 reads TGTGCCAGCAGCCCACGGACTAGCGGAAAAGAGACCCAGTACTTC. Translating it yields CASSPRTSGKETQYF. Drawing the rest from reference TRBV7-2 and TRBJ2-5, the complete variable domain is GAGVSQSPSNKVTEKGKDVELRCDPISGHTALYWYRQSLGQGLEFLIYFQGNSAPDKSGLPSDRFSAERTGGSVSTLTIQRTQQEDSAVYLCASSPRTSGKETQYFGPGTRLLVL.

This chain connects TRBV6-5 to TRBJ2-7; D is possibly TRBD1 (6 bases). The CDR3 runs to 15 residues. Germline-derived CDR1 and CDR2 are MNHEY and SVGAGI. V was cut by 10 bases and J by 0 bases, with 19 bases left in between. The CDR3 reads CATLADRRNSYEQYF. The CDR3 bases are TGTGCCACCCTAGCCGACAGGCGAAACTCCTACGAGCAGTACTTC.

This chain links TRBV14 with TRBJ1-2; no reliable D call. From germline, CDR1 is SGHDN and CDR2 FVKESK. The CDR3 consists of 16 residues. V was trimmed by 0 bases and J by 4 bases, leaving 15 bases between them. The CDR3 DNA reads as TGTGCCAGCAGCCAAGATTCCCCAGTTCCCTTCTATGGCTACACCTTC. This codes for CASSQDSPVPFYGYTF.

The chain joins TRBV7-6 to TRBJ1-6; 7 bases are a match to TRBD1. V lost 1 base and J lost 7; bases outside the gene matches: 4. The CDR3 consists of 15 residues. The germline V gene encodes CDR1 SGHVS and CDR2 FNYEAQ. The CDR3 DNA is TGTGCCAGCAGCTTAGAAGGACAGGTCAATTCACCCCTCCACTTT. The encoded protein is CASSLEGQVNSPLHF.

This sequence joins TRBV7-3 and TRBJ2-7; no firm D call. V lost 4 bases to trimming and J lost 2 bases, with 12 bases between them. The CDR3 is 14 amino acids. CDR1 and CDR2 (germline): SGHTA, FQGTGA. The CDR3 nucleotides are TGTGCCAGCAGCTCCATCCCATCCCCCTACGAGCAGTACGTC. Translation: CASSSIPSPYEQYV.

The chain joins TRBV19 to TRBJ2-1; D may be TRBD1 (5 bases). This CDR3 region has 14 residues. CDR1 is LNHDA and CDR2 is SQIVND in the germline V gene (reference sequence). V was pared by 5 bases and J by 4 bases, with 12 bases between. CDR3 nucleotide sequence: TGTGCCAGTAGTTTTCTAGACAGATACAATGAGCAGTTCTTC. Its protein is CASSFLDRYNEQFF.

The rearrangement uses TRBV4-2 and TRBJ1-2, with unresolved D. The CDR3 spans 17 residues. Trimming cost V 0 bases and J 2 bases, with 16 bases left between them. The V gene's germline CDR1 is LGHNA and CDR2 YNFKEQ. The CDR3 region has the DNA TGTGCCAGCAGCCAAGATAATCTCGGCGCGGAGAACTATGGCTACACCTTC. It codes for CASSQDNLGAENYGYTF.

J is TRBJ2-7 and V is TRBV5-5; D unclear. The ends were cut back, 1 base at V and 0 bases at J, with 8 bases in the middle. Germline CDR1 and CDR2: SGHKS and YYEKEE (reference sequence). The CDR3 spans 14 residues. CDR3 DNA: TGTGCCAGCAGCTTGCCAGGATACTCCTACGAGCAGTACGTC. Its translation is CASSLPGYSYEQYV.

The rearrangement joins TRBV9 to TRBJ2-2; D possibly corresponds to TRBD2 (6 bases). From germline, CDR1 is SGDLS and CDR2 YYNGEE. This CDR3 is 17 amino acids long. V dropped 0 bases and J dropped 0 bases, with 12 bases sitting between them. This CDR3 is CASSVDIGGANTGELFF. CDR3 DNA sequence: TGTGCCAGCAGCGTAGATATCGGCGGGGCGAACACCGGGGAGCTGTTTTTT.

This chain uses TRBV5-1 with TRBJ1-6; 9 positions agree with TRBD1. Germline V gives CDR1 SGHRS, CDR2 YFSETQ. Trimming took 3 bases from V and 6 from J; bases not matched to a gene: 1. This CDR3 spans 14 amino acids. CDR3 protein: CASSSGQGNSPLHF. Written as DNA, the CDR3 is TGCGCCAGCAGCTCGGGACAGGGTAATTCACCCCTCCACTTT.

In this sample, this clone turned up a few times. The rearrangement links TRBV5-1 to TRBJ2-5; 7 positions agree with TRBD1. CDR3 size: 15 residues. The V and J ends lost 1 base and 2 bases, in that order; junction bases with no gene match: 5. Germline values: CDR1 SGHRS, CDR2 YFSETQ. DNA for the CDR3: TGCGCCAGCAGCTTGTTTGACAGGGAACAAGAGACCCAGTACTTC. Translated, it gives CASSLFDREQETQYF. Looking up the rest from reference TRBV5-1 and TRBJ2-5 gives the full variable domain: KAGVTQTPRYLIKTRGQQVTLSCSPISGHRSVSWYQQTPGQGLQFLFEYFSETQRNKGNFPGRFSGRQFSNSRSEMNVSTLELGDSALYLCASSLFDREQETQYFGPGTRLLVL.

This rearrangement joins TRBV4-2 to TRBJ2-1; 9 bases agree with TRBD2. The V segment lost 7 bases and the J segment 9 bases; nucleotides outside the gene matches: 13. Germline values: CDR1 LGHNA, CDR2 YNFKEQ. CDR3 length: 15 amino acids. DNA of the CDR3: TGTGCCAGCACCTCAGGTAGCGGGAGTCGAGTTGAGCAGTTCTTC. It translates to CASTSGSGSRVEQFF.

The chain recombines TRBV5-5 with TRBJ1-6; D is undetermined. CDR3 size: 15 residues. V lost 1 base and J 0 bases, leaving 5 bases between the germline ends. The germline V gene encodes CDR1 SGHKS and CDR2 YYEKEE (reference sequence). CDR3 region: CASSLRSSYNSPLHF. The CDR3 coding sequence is TGTGCCAGCAGCTTGCGGAGCTCCTATAATTCACCCCTCCACTTT. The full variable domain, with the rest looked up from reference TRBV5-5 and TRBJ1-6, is DAGVTQSPTHLIKTRGQQVTLRCSPISGHKSVSWYQQVLGQGPQFIFQYYEKEERGRGNFPDRFSARQFPNYSSELNVNALLLGDSALYLCASSLRSSYNSPLHFGNGTRLTVT.

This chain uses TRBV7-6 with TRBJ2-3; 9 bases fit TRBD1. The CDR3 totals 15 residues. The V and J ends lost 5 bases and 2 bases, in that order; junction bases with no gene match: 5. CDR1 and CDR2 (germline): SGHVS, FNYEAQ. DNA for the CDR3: TGTGCCAGCAGCGGGCGGACAGGGGACACAGATACGCAGTATTTT. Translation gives CASSGRTGDTDTQYF.

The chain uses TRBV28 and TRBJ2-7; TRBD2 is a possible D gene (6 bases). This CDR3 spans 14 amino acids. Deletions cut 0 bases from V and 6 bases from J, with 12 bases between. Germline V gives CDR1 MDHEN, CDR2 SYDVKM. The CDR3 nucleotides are TGTGCCAGCAGTTTATGGGGCGGGAAGGCCGAGCAGTACTTC. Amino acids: CASSLWGGKAEQYF. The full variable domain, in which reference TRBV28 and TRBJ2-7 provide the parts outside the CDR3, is DVKVTQSSRYLVKRTGEKVFLECVQDMDHENMFWYRQDPGLGLRLIYFSYDVKMKEKGDIPEGYSVSREKKERFSLILESASTNQTSMYLCASSLWGGKAEQYFGPGTRLTVT.

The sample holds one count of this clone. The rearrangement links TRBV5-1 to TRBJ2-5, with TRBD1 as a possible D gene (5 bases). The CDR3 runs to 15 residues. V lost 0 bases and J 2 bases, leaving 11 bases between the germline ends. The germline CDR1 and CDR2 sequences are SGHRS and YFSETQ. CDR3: CASSLGRTPQETQYF. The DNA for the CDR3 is TGCGCCAGCAGCTTGGGACGGACACCTCAAGAGACCCAGTACTTC.

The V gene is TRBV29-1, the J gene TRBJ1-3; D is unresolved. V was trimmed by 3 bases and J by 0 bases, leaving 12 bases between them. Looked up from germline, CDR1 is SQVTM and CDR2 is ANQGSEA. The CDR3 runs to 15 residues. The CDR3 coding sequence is TGCAGCGTTGATTTAGCCGAAAGCTCTGGAAACACCATATATTTT. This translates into CSVDLAESSGNTIYF.